What follows are 2 T cell receptor beta chains derived from one specimen sequenced in a study of blood T cells in healthy people across ages. A second PCR, run for roughly 7 to 12 cycles, used a sample-barcoded 5' primer plus a J-beta primer mix. Each CDR3 protein gets one entry after TCRdb re-called the 5' RACE reads with MiXCR. The profile shows 920,000 or so distinct CDR3 sequences, under 45% of them singletons. Specimen: blood. These receptors all stem from a woman aged 60-70 years in good health.

On this clonotype itself: A much bigger clone sits one base away, suggesting this may be a read error. This rearrangement joins TRBV7-9 to TRBJ2-1; 11 positions agree with TRBD2. Trimming at V came to 5 bases and at J to 9 bases, leaving 3 bases not matched to a gene. The CDR3 has 13 amino acids. Germline CDR1 and CDR2: SEHNR and FQNEAQ (reference sequence). The CDR3 bases are TGTGCCAGCAGCAATGGACTAGCGGGTGAGCAGTTCTTC. Amino acids: CASSNGLAGEQFF.

This sequence joins TRBV10-3 and TRBJ2-1; D is tentatively TRBD1 or TRBD2 (6 bases each). Gene TRBJ2-7 matches the end of the DNA better, so the J call may be wrong. In germline, CDR1 is ENHRY, CDR2 SYGVKD. The CDR3 has 17 amino acids. This CDR3 reads CAISESSRGGVHNEQYF. The CDR3, as DNA: TGTGCCATCAGTGAGTCGAGCAGGGGAGGTGTCCACAATGAGCAGTACTTC.